These 28 T cell receptor beta chains originate from one sample sequenced in a study of T cells after yellow fever vaccination. TCRdb reprocessed the 5' RACE reads with MiXCR, giving one entry per CDR3 protein. The table lists 300,000 to 350,000 distinct CDR3 sequences, roughly 4.3% of them singletons. The specimen comprised PBMCs, sampled 5 days after the yellow fever booster vaccination. The receptor source for this set is a man between 18 and 35 years old who received the YFV17D yellow fever vaccine.

V usage is TRBV4-1 and J usage is TRBJ2-3; 9 bases line up with TRBD2. This CDR3 contains 15 residues. The trim removed 5 bases at V and 5 bases at J, leaving 8 bases unmatched. Germline CDR1 is MGHRA and CDR2 is YSYEKL. The CDR3 region has the DNA TGCGCCAGCAGCGGACGCGGGGGGGCGGTAGATACGCAGTATTTT. It is translated as CASSGRGGAVDTQYF.

The chain employs TRBV29-1 and TRBJ2-7; possible D gene TRBD1, 7 bases. V lost 6 bases and J 4 bases, leaving 19 bases between the germline ends. The CDR3 spans 14 residues. Germline lookup yields CDR1 SQVTM and CDR2 ANQGSEA. CDR3 in DNA: TGCAGCGTAGCAGCGCAGGGGGGTCTGTACGAGCAGTACTTC. Encoded protein: CSVAAQGGLYEQYF.

This clonotype was detected only a few times. This sequence joins TRBV12-3 or TRBV12-4 and TRBJ1-5; 7 nucleotides match TRBD1. The CDR3 covers 16 residues. V shed 7 bases and J 6 bases; nucleotides not matched to a gene: 15. CDR3 nucleotides: TGTGCCAGCACCCGAGCGGGGGCAGGGGGAGGTCAGCCCCAGCATTTT. This sequence encodes CASTRAGAGGGQPQHF.

This clonotype showed up many times. This chain links TRBV9 with TRBJ1-5; D might be TRBD1 (6 bases). Germline lookup yields CDR1 SGDLS and CDR2 YYNGEE. V shed 3 bases and J shed 7 bases, with 14 bases lying between them. The CDR3 spans 14 residues. The CDR3 region is CASSGDTRGQPQHF. In DNA form, the CDR3 reads TGTGCCAGCAGCGGGGACACTCGGGGACAGCCCCAGCATTTT.

CDR3 residues: CASSPTGTKSYGYTF. CDR3 bases: TGTGCCAGCAGTCCAACGGGGACCAAGAGCTATGGCTACACCTTC. The V and J genes are TRBV27 and TRBJ1-2; TRBD1 might be the D (5 bases). The CDR3 has 15 residues. From germline, CDR1 is MNHEY and CDR2 SMNVEV (reference sequence). The V end lost 5 bases, the J end lost 4 bases, and 17 bases lay between the germline ends.

This clonotype was seen many times. The rearrangement uses TRBV5-1 and TRBJ2-1; D is tentatively TRBD1 or TRBD2 (5 bases each). The CDR3 loop spans 16 amino acids. Germline loops: CDR1 SGHRS, CDR2 YFSETQ. Trimming removed 4 bases from V and 0 bases from J, with 14 bases in between. The CDR3 region is CASSPGTGHSYNEQFF. CDR3 DNA: TGCGCCAGCAGCCCGGGGACGGGTCACTCCTACAATGAGCAGTTCTTC.

This chain uses TRBV18 with TRBJ2-6, with D tentatively TRBD1 (6 bases). The germline gives CDR1 KGHSH, CDR2 LQKENI. The CDR3 has 19 residues. The germline V and J ends were trimmed by 3 bases and 0 bases, with 18 bases remaining between them. The CDR3 DNA sequence: TGTGCCAGCTCACCCTACTCGACAGGCTTAAGCTCTGGGGCCAACGTCCTGACTTTC. Translated, it gives CASSPYSTGLSSGANVLTF.

The chain links TRBV11-2 to TRBJ2-7; 7 bases fit TRBD1. The junction had 6 bases not matched to a gene; V was cut back by 1 base and J by 0 bases. Per the germline V gene, CDR1 is SGHAT and CDR2 is FQNNGV. The CDR3 totals 16 residues. CDR3 nucleotide sequence: TGTGCCAGCAGCTTAGGATCCGGGACAGTCTCCTACGAGCAGTACTTC. Its protein product is CASSLGSGTVSYEQYF.

This clonotype showed up just a few times. The rearrangement uses TRBV7-2 and TRBJ1-2; the D is unclear. The length of the CDR3 is 15 residues. Germline V lookup: CDR1 SGHTA, CDR2 FQGNSA. Trimming took off 4 bases at V and 2 bases at J, with 14 bases between the two ends. CDR3 nucleotide sequence: TGTGCCAGCAGCTCCACAAGAAGGACGAACTATGGCTACACCTTC. Amino acids: CASSSTRRTNYGYTF. Looking up the rest from reference TRBV7-2 and TRBJ1-2 gives the full variable domain: GAGVSQSPSNKVTEKGKDVELRCDPISGHTALYWYRQSLGQGLEFLIYFQGNSAPDKSGLPSDRFSAERTGGSVSTLTIQRTQQEDSAVYLCASSSTRRTNYGYTFGSGTRLTVV.

V usage is TRBV11-1 and J usage is TRBJ2-1; TRBD2 might be the D (7 bases). Germline CDR1 and CDR2: SGHAT and FQDESV (reference sequence). The V end lost 3 bases, the J end lost 7 bases, and 10 bases lay between the germline ends. CDR3 length: 13 amino acids. CDR3 DNA sequence: TGTGCCAGCAGCTTTGAGGGGGGGAATGAGCAGTTCTTC. Amino acid sequence: CASSFEGGNEQFF.

The chain joins TRBV12-3 or TRBV12-4 to TRBJ1-5; 8 bases align to TRBD1. V shed 8 bases and J 4 bases; nucleotides not matched to a gene: 7. This CDR3 has 14 residues. The CDR3 region has the DNA TGTGCCAGCTGGGGGCAGGGGGCTAATCAGCCCCAGCATTTT. It codes for CASWGQGANQPQHF.

In its sample, this clonotype was seen many times. The J gene is TRBJ2-2, the V gene TRBV7-3, with unresolved D. V was trimmed by 2 bases and J by 7 bases, leaving 11 bases between them. The CDR3 sequence is 14 residues long. The V gene's germline CDR1 is SGHTA and CDR2 FQGTGA. As DNA, the CDR3 is TGTGCCAGCAGCTTAGTATCTAGTCGCGGGGAGCTGTTTTTT. Its translation: CASSLVSSRGELFF.

V and J are TRBV7-3 and TRBJ2-1; 11 bases line up with TRBD1. CDR1 is SGHTA and CDR2 is FQGTGA in the germline V gene. V lost 3 bases, J lost 8 bases, and 6 bases stayed unmatched. There are 15 residues in the CDR3. The CDR3 here is CASSFSGQGADEQFF. CDR3 nucleotides: TGTGCCAGCAGCTTCTCTGGACAGGGGGCGGATGAGCAGTTCTTC.

A few counts support this clonotype. The rearrangement uses TRBV15 and TRBJ2-7, with D tentatively TRBD1 (5 bases). The germline V and J ends were trimmed by 0 bases and 2 bases, with 8 bases remaining between them. The CDR3 runs to 14 residues. The germline V gene encodes CDR1 LNHNV and CDR2 YYDKDF (reference sequence). The CDR3 reads CATSRDMGPYEQYF. The CDR3 nucleotides are TGTGCCACCAGCAGAGATATGGGGCCCTACGAGCAGTACTTC.

This chain links TRBV6-5 with TRBJ1-1, with 7 bases identical to TRBD1. Unmatched junction bases numbered 6, after V lost 4 bases and J lost 1 base. Germline CDR1 is MNHEY and CDR2 is SVGAGI. CDR3 length: 15 amino acids. In nucleotides, the CDR3 is TGTGCCAGCAGTTTCGGACAGGCGGGGAACACTGAAGCTTTCTTT. It encodes CASSFGQAGNTEAFF.

This clonotype was seen a few times. This chain connects TRBV9 to TRBJ2-7; D is perhaps TRBD1 (6 bases). With 0 bases removed from V and 6 bases from J, the gap between germline ends came to 19 bases. This CDR3 has 16 amino acids. CDR1 and CDR2 from the germline V gene are SGDLS and YYNGEE. The CDR3 loop is CASSVAGRTETSEQYF. In nucleotides, the CDR3 is TGTGCCAGCAGCGTAGCGGGTCGGACAGAGACCTCCGAGCAGTACTTC.

This clonotype was detected ten times or more. The chain is built from TRBV24-1 and TRBJ2-3; D remains ambiguous. The CDR3 consists of 12 residues. Germline values: CDR1 KGHDR, CDR2 SFDVKD. V dropped 5 bases and J dropped 5 bases, with 7 bases sitting between them. The CDR3 region is CATSAPGDTQYF. The CDR3, as DNA: TGTGCCACCAGTGCCCCGGGAGATACGCAGTATTTT.

This clonotype was seen more than once but under ten times. This rearrangement joins TRBV12-3 or TRBV12-4 to TRBJ1-2, with unresolved D. This CDR3 has 17 amino acids. V lost 1 base and J 5 bases, leaving 20 bases between the germline ends. The DNA of the CDR3 is TGTGCCAGCAGTTTAGGAACCTATTCACTGATCTCATATGGCTACACCTTC. This encodes CASSLGTYSLISYGYTF.

This clonotype has a count of ten or more. This sequence joins TRBV7-2 and TRBJ2-1, with 7 positions matching TRBD2. The germline V gene encodes CDR1 SGHTA and CDR2 FQGNSA. Trimming removed 1 base from V and 8 bases from J; junction bases left unmatched: 17. CDR3 length: 18 amino acids. The CDR3 protein is CASSLGRRGGRFVDEQFF. The CDR3 DNA is TGTGCCAGCAGCTTAGGGAGGCGCGGGGGAAGGTTCGTCGATGAGCAGTTCTTC.

This clonotype was observed a few times. The chain is built from TRBV11-2 and TRBJ2-2; no reliable D call. Germline CDR1 is SGHAT and CDR2 is FQNNGV. V lost 3 bases and J 6 bases, leaving 11 bases between the germline ends. The CDR3 runs 14 residues. The CDR3 region is CASSFEGFAGELFF. CDR3 in DNA: TGTGCCAGCAGCTTCGAAGGTTTCGCCGGGGAGCTGTTTTTT.

This clonotype was observed at least ten times. The chain is built from TRBV27 and TRBJ2-2; D call uncertain. This CDR3 region has 13 residues. V was cut by 3 bases and J by 6 bases, with 8 bases left in between. Per the germline V gene, CDR1 is MNHEY and CDR2 is SMNVEV (reference sequence). CDR3 region: CASSFGEAGELFF. In nucleotides, the CDR3 is TGTGCCAGCAGTTTTGGAGAGGCCGGGGAGCTGTTTTTT.

This clonotype was observed at least ten times. This rearrangement joins TRBV7-2 to TRBJ2-5; D could derive from TRBD1 or TRBD2 (7 bases each). This CDR3 region has 14 residues. The V and J ends lost 2 bases and 4 bases respectively, with 11 bases between them. Per the germline V gene, CDR1 is SGHTA and CDR2 is FQGNSA. Here the CDR3 DNA reads TGTGCCAGCAGCTTAACCAGGGGGGGAGAGACCCAGTACTTC. Amino acids: CASSLTRGGETQYF. Filled out from reference TRBV7-2 and TRBJ2-5, the complete variable domain reads GAGVSQSPSNKVTEKGKDVELRCDPISGHTALYWYRQSLGQGLEFLIYFQGNSAPDKSGLPSDRFSAERTGGSVSTLTIQRTQQEDSAVYLCASSLTRGGETQYFGPGTRLLVL.

Only a few counts were recorded for this clonotype. The rearrangement links TRBV30 to TRBJ2-5; D remains unclear. V was pared by 5 bases and J by 1 base, with 11 bases between. CDR3 size: 13 residues. The V gene's germline CDR1 is GTSNPN and CDR2 SVGIG (reference sequence). The CDR3 region is CAWGGQPQETQYF. The CDR3 DNA reads as TGTGCCTGGGGTGGGCAGCCCCAAGAGACCCAGTACTTC.

The table lists this clonotype with a few counts. The chain links TRBV5-4 to TRBJ1-1, with D unclear. V was cut by 0 bases and J by 4 bases, with 10 bases left in between. The CDR3 totals 14 residues. Germline V CDR1 and CDR2: SGHNT, YYREEE (reference sequence). CDR3 nucleotides: TGTGCCAGCAGCTTGGTTAGGGAGGGCACTGAAGCTTTCTTT. Translating gives CASSLVREGTEAFF.

This clonotype has at least ten counts. This chain joins TRBV5-1 and TRBJ2-1; 8 bases are shared with TRBD2. Trimming removed 7 bases from V and 7 bases from J; junction bases left unmatched: 7. The germline V gene encodes CDR1 SGHRS and CDR2 YFSETQ. This CDR3 has 13 residues. This CDR3 reads CASSLAGSNEQFF. CDR3 DNA: TGCGCCAGCTCCTTAGCGGGGTCTAATGAGCAGTTCTTC.

The table lists this clonotype with many counts. V usage is TRBV5-1 and J usage is TRBJ2-5; 14 bases map to TRBD2. CDR3 length: 18 residues. Germline V gene data show CDR1 as SGHRS and CDR2 as YFSETQ. J lost 1 base, V lost 4 bases, and 9 bases had no gene match. The chain's CDR3 is CASSQGLAGARIQETQYF. CDR3 coding DNA: TGCGCCAGCAGCCAGGGACTAGCGGGGGCCCGGATCCAAGAGACCCAGTACTTC.

This clonotype was detected ten times or more. This sequence joins TRBV20-1 and TRBJ2-7, with 8 bases matching TRBD1. CDR3 length: 13 residues. V shed 6 bases, J shed 2 bases, and the junction held 6 bases outside the gene matches. The V gene's germline CDR1 is DFQATT and CDR2 SNEGSKA (reference sequence). The CDR3 region is CSAPDRVTYEQYV. The DNA for the CDR3 is TGCAGTGCCCCGGACAGGGTCACCTACGAGCAGTACGTC.

This clonotype has only a few counts. This chain links TRBV5-6 with TRBJ1-5, with a weak D call TRBD1 (6 bases). The V end was cut by 0 bases, the J end by 7 bases, with 11 bases between. Germline CDR1 is SGHDT and CDR2 is YYEEEE. The CDR3 spans 14 residues. The chain's CDR3 is CASSLDRVWQPQHF. As DNA, the CDR3 is TGTGCCAGCAGCTTGGACAGGGTATGGCAGCCCCAGCATTTT. Supplemented by reference TRBV5-6 and TRBJ1-5, the full variable domain reads DAGVTQSPTHLIKTRGQQVTLRCSPKSGHDTVSWYQQALGQGPQFIFQYYEEEERQRGNFPDRFSGHQFPNYSSELNVNALLLGDSALYLCASSLDRVWQPQHFGDGTRLSIL.